The 14 T cell receptor beta chains listed next were all sequenced from one sample in a study of blood T cells in healthy people across ages. The authors ran a second PCR of roughly 6 to 12 cycles using a sample-barcoded 5' primer and a J-beta primer mix. A single record per CDR3 protein comes from TCRdb applying MiXCR to the 5' RACE reads. The profile shows roughly 500,000 distinct CDR3 sequences, around 24% of them singletons. Another study also made use of these data, one on T cells of mothers and their children.

Sequenced sample: blood. The source of these receptors is a boy between 10 and 17 years old in good health.

The V call is TRBV7-2, the J call TRBJ1-3; possibly TRBD1 for D (6 bases). The CDR3 runs to 18 residues. The V end lost 2 bases, the J end lost 1 base, and 18 bases lay between the germline ends. Germline V lookup: CDR1 SGHTA, CDR2 FQGNSA. The DNA for the CDR3 is TGTGCCAGCAGCTTAAACAGGGCCACCGGGGGGTCTGGAAACACCATATATTTT. It translates to CASSLNRATGGSGNTIYF.

This sequence joins TRBV7-9 and TRBJ2-2; 8 bases agree with TRBD2. This CDR3 comprises 16 residues. The V segment lost 0 bases and the J segment 4 bases; nucleotides outside the gene matches: 4. Looked up from germline, CDR1 is SEHNR and CDR2 is FQNEAQ (reference sequence). The CDR3 protein is CASSLAGLALTGELFF. CDR3 sequence (DNA): TGTGCCAGCAGCTTAGCAGGACTAGCCCTCACCGGGGAGCTGTTTTTT.

The chain combines TRBV19 with TRBJ1-1; possible D gene TRBD1, 6 bases. Germline assignment: CDR1 LNHDA and CDR2 SQIVND (reference sequence). There are 15 residues in the CDR3. The V end lost 2 bases, the J end lost 2 bases, and 12 bases lay between the germline ends. The CDR3 DNA follows: TGTGCCAGTAGTATAACGACAGGAGTTAACACTGAAGCTTTCTTT. Translated: CASSITTGVNTEAFF.

The sample holds many counts of this clonotype. The genes are TRBV4-2 and TRBJ2-5; D may match TRBD1 or TRBD2 (5 bases each). The J call may be incorrect, as the DNA end agrees better with TRBJ2-1. There are 15 residues in the CDR3. CDR1 LGHNA and CDR2 YNFKEQ come from the germline V gene. CDR3 coding DNA: TGTGCCAGCAGCCAAGAACGGGACCCCTCCAATGAGCAGTTCTTC. Its protein is CASSQERDPSNEQFF.

This clonotype was seen only a few times. This chain joins TRBV6-2 or TRBV6-3 and TRBJ2-5; D possibly corresponds to TRBD2 (6 bases). V was clipped by 6 bases and J by 2 bases, with 28 bases between them. The CDR3 sequence is 19 residues long. The germline V gene has CDR1 MNHEY and CDR2 SVGEGT. The CDR3 nucleotides are TGTGCCAGCAGCCCCTCCCCTCCCGGGACTTCAGTACAACAAGAGACCCAGTACTTC. This gives the protein CASSPSPPGTSVQQETQYF.

The V gene is TRBV6-6, the J gene TRBJ1-6; D call uncertain. Germline lookup yields CDR1 MNHNY and CDR2 SVGAGI (reference sequence). Trimming took 6 bases from V and 10 from J, leaving 16 bases between them. This CDR3 has 14 amino acids. The CDR3 region has the DNA TGTGCCAGCAGCCCGGAACTAGGGAGGTCACCCCTCCACTTT. Protein product: CASSPELGRSPLHF.

In its sample, this clonotype was seen a few times. This sequence joins TRBV7-2 and TRBJ1-3; D is uncertain. Trimming pared 6 bases from V and 0 bases from J, leaving 9 bases between. The germline V gene has CDR1 SGHTA and CDR2 FQGNSA. This CDR3 region has 14 residues. This CDR3 is CASSPGISGNTIYF. The CDR3 bases are TGTGCCAGCAGTCCGGGAATCTCTGGAAACACCATATATTTT.

In this sample, this clonotype turned up a few times. V and J are TRBV6-1 and TRBJ1-1; 8 nucleotides align to TRBD1. Germline V gives CDR1 MNHNS, CDR2 SASEGT. The CDR3 has 13 residues. V lost 9 bases and J lost 8; bases outside the gene matches: 11. In DNA form, the CDR3 reads TGTGCCAGTACAATGACAGGGGTCGCCGAAGCTTTCTTT. This codes for CASTMTGVAEAFF.

This clonotype was counted only a few times. V and J are TRBV6-1 and TRBJ2-1; D is possibly TRBD2 (5 bases). V shed 0 bases and J shed 0 bases, with 9 bases lying between them. CDR1 MNHNS and CDR2 SASEGT come from the germline V gene. The CDR3 is made up of 16 amino acids. For the CDR3, the DNA is TGTGCCAGCAGTGAAGCGGACTGGGTCTCCTACAATGAGCAGTTCTTC. Translated: CASSEADWVSYNEQFF.

This clonotype was observed many times. The chain recombines TRBV20-1 with TRBJ2-1; 12 bases agree with TRBD2. Germline CDR1 DFQATT, CDR2 SNEGSKA (reference sequence). V lost 6 bases, J lost 9 bases, and 12 bases stayed unmatched. The CDR3 is 15 amino acids. For the CDR3, the DNA is TGCAGTGCGGGCCGACGGACTAGCGGGACTGTTGAGCAGTTCTTC. It encodes CSAGRRTSGTVEQFF.

A word on this clonotype: At one boundary the junction diverges from the germline segment, which might be a read error. The V and J genes are TRBV6-5 and TRBJ1-4; a weak D match, TRBD1 (5 bases). The CDR3 length is 14 residues. Germline V gives CDR1 MNHEY, CDR2 SVGAGI. The CDR3 here is CASAGGVGNEKLVF. CDR3 nucleotide sequence: TGTGCCAGCGCCGGGGGGGTCGGTAATGAAAAACTGGTTTTT.

V usage is TRBV4-1 and J usage is TRBJ2-1; 12 bases agree with TRBD2. The V segment lost 5 bases and the J segment 6 bases; nucleotides outside the gene matches: 5. The CDR3 sequence is 15 residues long. CDR1 is MGHRA and CDR2 is YSYEKL in the germline V gene. CDR3 amino acids: CASSRRTSGTNEQFF. CDR3 DNA sequence: TGCGCCAGCAGCAGAAGGACTAGCGGGACCAATGAGCAGTTCTTC.

This clonotype turned up a few times. V and J are TRBV29-1 and TRBJ2-7; weak D call: TRBD1 (5 bases). V lost 2 bases and J lost 4, with 12 bases in between. Germline CDR1 and CDR2: SQVTM and ANQGSEA. CDR3 size: 13 residues. In DNA, the CDR3 is TGCAGCGTTGAACTAGGGGATAATTACGAGCAGTACTTC. This sequence encodes CSVELGDNYEQYF.

The chain links TRBV28 to TRBJ2-3, with TRBD2 matching 7 bases. The CDR3 consists of 15 residues. The junction had 8 bases not matched to a gene; V was cut back by 7 bases and J by 1 base. Germline-derived CDR1 and CDR2 are MDHEN and SYDVKM. The CDR3 is CASTGGGGRTDTQYF. The CDR3 DNA follows: TGTGCCAGCACCGGTGGGGGGGGTCGCACAGATACGCAGTATTTT. The complete variable domain, with remaining parts taken from reference TRBV28 and TRBJ2-3, reads DVKVTQSSRYLVKRTGEKVFLECVQDMDHENMFWYRQDPGLGLRLIYFSYDVKMKEKGDIPEGYSVSREKKERFSLILESASTNQTSMYLCASTGGGGRTDTQYFGPGTRLTVL.